This T cell receptor (beta chain) was recovered during a study of blood T cell repertoires in COVID-19. Clones were read by immunoSEQ multiplex PCR, and TCRdb kept only the in-frame ones, dropping some. The sample has some 150,000 clones, 80% to 90% seen once; the top ten hold around 4.5%. Germline-derived CDR1 and CDR2 are MDHEN and SYDVKM. V lost 6 bases to trimming and J lost 6 bases; unmatched junction nucleotides: 8. There are 14 residues in the CDR3. This clone was observed a single time. The sequence derives from a man in his forties or fifties who had recovered from COVID-19. The sequencing input was PBMCs or T cells enriched from blood (not recorded which). V usage is TRBV28 and J usage is TRBJ1-3, with TRBD1 matching 7 bases. CDR3 residues: CASRPGTAENTIYF. The CDR3 nucleotides read TGTGCCAGCAGGCCAGGGACAGCTGAAAACACCATATATTTT.